This paragraph reports one TCR beta chain. In the original workflow: How many nucleated cells were present was estimated from reference gene primer amplification. Only in-frame clones appear in the TCRdb table, and some are missing; sequencing was by immunoSEQ multiplex PCR. The V and J calls and clone size come from that table; D and trimming were worked out from the DNA. The table records 140,000 or so clones, around 87% of them present only once. This record comes from a study of blood T cell repertoires in COVID-19. Germline trimming cut 6 bases from V and 2 bases from J; bases unmatched to any gene: 10. Germline-derived CDR1 and CDR2 are MDHEN and SYDVKM. The CDR3 covers 16 residues. Enrollees, about 18 to 90 years old, lived in 24 US areas.

The receptor's source is a man in his 60s who had recovered from COVID-19. Specimen: PBMCs or T cells enriched from blood (not recorded which). The genes are TRBV28 and TRBJ1-1; TRBD1 matches at 9 bases. CDR3 sequence: CASSNTGGGSNTEAFF. The DNA for the CDR3 is TGTGCCAGCAGCAATACAGGGGGCGGGAGCAACACTGAAGCTTTCTTT.